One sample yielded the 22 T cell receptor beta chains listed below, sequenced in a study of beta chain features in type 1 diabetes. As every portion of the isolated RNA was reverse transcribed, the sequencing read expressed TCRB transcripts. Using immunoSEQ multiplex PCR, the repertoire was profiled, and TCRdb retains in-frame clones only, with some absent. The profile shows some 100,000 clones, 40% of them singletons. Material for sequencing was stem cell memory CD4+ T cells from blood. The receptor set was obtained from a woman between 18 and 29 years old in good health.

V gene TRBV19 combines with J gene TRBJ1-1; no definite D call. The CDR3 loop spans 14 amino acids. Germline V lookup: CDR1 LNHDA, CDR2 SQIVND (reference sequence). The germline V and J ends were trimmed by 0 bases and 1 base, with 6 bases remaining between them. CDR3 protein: CASSIDSQNTEAFF. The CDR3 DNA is TGTGCCAGTAGTATAGATTCCCAGAACACTGAAGCTTTCTTT.

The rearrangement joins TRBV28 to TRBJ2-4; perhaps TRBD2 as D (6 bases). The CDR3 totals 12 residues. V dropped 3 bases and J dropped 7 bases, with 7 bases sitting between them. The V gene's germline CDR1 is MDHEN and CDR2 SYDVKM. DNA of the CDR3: TGTGCCAGCAGTTTGGAGGGGAACATTCAGTACTTC. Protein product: CASSLEGNIQYF. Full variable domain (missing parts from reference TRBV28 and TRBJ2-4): DVKVTQSSRYLVKRTGEKVFLECVQDMDHENMFWYRQDPGLGLRLIYFSYDVKMKEKGDIPEGYSVSREKKERFSLILESASTNQTSMYLCASSLEGNIQYFGAGTRLSVL.

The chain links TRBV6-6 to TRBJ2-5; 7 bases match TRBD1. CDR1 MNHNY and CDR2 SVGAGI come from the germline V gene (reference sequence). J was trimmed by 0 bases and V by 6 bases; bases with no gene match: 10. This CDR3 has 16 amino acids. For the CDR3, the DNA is TGTGCCAGCAGAAGACTCACCGGGACAGACCAAGAGACCCAGTACTTC. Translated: CASRRLTGTDQETQYF.

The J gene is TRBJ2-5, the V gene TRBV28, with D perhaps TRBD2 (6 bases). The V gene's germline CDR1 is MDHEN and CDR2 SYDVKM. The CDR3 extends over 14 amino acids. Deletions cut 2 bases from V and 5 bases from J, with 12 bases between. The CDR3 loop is CASSLGNGGETQYF. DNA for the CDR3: TGTGCCAGCAGTTTAGGCAATGGAGGGGAGACCCAGTACTTC.

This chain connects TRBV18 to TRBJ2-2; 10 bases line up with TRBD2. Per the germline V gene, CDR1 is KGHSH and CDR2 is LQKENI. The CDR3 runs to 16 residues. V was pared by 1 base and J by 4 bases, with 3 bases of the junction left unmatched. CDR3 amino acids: CASSPLAGGSTGELFF. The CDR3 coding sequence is TGTGCCAGCTCACCACTAGCGGGAGGTTCCACCGGGGAGCTGTTTTTT.

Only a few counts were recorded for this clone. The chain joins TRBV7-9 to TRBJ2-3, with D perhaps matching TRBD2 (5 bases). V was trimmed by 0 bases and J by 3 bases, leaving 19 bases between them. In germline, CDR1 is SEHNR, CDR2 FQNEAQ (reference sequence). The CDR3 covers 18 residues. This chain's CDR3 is CASSLALSWRAKTDTQYF. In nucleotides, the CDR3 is TGTGCCAGCAGCTTAGCGCTAAGCTGGCGGGCCAAGACAGATACGCAGTATTTT.

This chain's CDR3 is CASSQALGGQGHEQYF. CDR3 in DNA: TGCGCCAGCAGCCAAGCTTTAGGAGGCCAGGGGCACGAGCAGTACTTC. The rearrangement joins TRBV4-3 to TRBJ2-7; D may be TRBD1 (6 bases). This CDR3 spans 16 amino acids. Germline V gives CDR1 LGHNA, CDR2 YSLEER. Trimming cost V 1 base and J 5 bases, with 18 bases left between them.

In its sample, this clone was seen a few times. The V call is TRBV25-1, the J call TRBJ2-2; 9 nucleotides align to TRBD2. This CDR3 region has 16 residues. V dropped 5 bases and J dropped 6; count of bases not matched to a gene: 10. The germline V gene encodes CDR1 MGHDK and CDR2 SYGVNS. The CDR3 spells CASSHSGSRGSGELFF. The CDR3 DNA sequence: TGTGCCAGCAGTCATAGCGGGAGTCGCGGTTCCGGGGAGCTGTTTTTT. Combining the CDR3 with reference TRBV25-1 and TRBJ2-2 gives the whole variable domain EADIYQTPRYLVIGTGKKITLECSQTMGHDKMYWYQQDPGMELHLIHYSYGVNSTEKGDLSSESTVSRIRTEHFPLTLESARPSHTSQYLCASSHSGSRGSGELFFGEGSRLTVL.

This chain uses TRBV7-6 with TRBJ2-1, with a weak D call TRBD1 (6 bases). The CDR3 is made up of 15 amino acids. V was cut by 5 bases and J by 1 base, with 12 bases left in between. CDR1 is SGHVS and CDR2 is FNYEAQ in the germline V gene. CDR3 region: CASSQARGSYNEQFF. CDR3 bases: TGTGCCAGCAGCCAGGCCAGGGGATCCTACAATGAGCAGTTCTTC.

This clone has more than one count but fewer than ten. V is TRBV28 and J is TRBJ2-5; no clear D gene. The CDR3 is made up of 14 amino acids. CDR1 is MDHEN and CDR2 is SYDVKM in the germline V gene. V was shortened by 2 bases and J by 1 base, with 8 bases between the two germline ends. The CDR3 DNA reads TGTGCCAGCAGTTTACCCCGGAGCCAAGAGACCCAGTACTTC. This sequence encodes CASSLPRSQETQYF.

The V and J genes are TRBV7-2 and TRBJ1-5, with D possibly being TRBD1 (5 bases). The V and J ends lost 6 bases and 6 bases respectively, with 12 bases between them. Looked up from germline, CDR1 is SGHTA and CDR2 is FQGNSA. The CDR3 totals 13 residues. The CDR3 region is CASSDRGGQPQHF. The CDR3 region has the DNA TGTGCCAGCAGTGACCGGGGGGGTCAGCCCCAGCATTTT. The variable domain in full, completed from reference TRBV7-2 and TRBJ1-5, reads GAGVSQSPSNKVTEKGKDVELRCDPISGHTALYWYRQSLGQGLEFLIYFQGNSAPDKSGLPSDRFSAERTGGSVSTLTIQRTQQEDSAVYLCASSDRGGQPQHFGDGTRLSIL.

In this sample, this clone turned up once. The CDR3 DNA reads as TGCGCCAGCGTGCCTTCGACAGGGATAGGAGAGACCCAGTACTTC. Encoded protein: CASVPSTGIGETQYF. The chain links TRBV5-1 to TRBJ2-7, with 7 bases that match TRBD1. The J call could be wrong; TRBJ2-5 is a better fit for the DNA end. The CDR3 totals 15 residues. Germline lookup yields CDR1 SGHRS and CDR2 YFSETQ.

In DNA form, the CDR3 reads TGTGCCAGCTCACCTAGGCCATGGGGAAGGGGTACTGAAGCTTTCTTT. It is translated as CASSPRPWGRGTEAFF. This chain uses TRBV18 with TRBJ1-1, with TRBD1 as a possible D gene (5 bases). The CDR3 length is 16 residues. The V end lost 3 bases, the J end lost 5 bases, and 19 bases lay between the germline ends. In germline, CDR1 is KGHSH, CDR2 LQKENI.

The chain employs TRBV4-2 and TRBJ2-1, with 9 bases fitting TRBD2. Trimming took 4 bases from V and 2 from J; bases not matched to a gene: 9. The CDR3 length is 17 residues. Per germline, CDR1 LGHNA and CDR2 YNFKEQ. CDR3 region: CASSLRGLAGTYNEQFF. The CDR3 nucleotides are TGTGCCAGCAGCCTTAGGGGGCTAGCGGGAACCTACAATGAGCAGTTCTTC.

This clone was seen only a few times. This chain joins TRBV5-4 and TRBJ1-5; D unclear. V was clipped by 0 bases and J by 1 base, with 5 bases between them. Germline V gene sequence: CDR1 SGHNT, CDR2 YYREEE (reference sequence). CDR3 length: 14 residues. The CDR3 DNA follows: TGTGCCAGCAGCTTGGGAGGGAGCAATCAGCCCCAGCATTTT. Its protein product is CASSLGGSNQPQHF.

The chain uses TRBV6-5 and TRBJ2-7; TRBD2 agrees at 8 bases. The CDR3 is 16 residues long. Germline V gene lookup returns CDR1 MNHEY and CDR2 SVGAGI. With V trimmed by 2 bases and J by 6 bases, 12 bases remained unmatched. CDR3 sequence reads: CASSYDPTGGKGEQYF. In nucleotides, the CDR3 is TGTGCCAGCAGTTACGACCCCACGGGAGGGAAGGGCGAGCAGTACTTC.

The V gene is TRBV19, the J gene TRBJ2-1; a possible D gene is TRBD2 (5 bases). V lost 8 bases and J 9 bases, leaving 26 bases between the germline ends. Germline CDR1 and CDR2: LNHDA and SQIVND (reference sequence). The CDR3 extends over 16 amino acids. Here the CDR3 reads CASDLGSGLGGGEQFF. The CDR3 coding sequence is TGTGCCAGTGATTTGGGGAGCGGTCTAGGAGGAGGTGAGCAGTTCTTC.

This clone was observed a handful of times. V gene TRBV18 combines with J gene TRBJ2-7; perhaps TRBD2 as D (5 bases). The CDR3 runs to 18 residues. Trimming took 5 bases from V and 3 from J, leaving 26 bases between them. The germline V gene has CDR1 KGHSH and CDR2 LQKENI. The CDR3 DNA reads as TGTGCCAGCTCAGCCATAAACCGGGGAAACGGTAGGGTCTACGAGCAGTACTTC. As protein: CASSAINRGNGRVYEQYF.

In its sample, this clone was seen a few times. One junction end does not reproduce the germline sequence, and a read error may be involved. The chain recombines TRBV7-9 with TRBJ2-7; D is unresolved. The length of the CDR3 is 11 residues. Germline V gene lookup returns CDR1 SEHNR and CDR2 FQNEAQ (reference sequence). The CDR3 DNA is TGTGCCAGCAGCTTAGGGAGATGGGTTTCCTTC. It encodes CASSLGRWVSF.

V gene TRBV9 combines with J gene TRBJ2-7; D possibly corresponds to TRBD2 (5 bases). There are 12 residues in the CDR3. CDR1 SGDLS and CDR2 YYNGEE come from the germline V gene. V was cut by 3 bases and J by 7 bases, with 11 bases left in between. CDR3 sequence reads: CASSGGRGEQYF. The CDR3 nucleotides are TGTGCCAGCAGCGGAGGGAGAGGAGAGCAGTACTTC.

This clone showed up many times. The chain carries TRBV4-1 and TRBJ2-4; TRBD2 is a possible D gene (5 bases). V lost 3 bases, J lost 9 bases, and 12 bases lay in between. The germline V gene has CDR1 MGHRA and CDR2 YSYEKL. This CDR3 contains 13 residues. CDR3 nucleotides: TGCGCCAGCAGCCAGATAGCGAGCGGCATTCAGTACTTC. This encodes CASSQIASGIQYF.

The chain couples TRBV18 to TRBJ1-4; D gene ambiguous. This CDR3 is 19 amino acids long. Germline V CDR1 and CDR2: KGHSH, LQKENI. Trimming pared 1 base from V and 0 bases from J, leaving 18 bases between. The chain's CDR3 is CASSPLYQAQVATNEKLFF. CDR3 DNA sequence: TGTGCCAGCTCACCACTCTACCAGGCACAAGTTGCAACTAATGAAAAACTGTTTTTT.